These 28 T cell receptor beta chains originate from one sample sequenced in a study of beta chain features in type 1 diabetes. The whole isolated RNA underwent reverse transcription, so sequencing captured expressed TCRB transcripts. The data were produced by immunoSEQ multiplex PCR, yet TCRdb's version contains in-frame clones alone and is incomplete. In the table there are 310,000 or so clones, approximately 10% of which are singletons. Sequenced material: naive CD4+ T cells from blood. Every receptor here comes from a woman under 40 in good health.

The rearrangement uses TRBV7-3 and TRBJ2-1; 7 bases are shared with TRBD2. The CDR3 is 16 amino acids. V shed 5 bases and J 4 bases; nucleotides not matched to a gene: 11. In germline, CDR1 is SGHTA, CDR2 FQGTGA. CDR3 amino acids: CASSPPGGRRYNEQFF. CDR3 DNA: TGTGCCAGCAGCCCGCCAGGCGGGAGAAGGTACAATGAGCAGTTCTTC.

This clone was observed a handful of times. The chain links TRBV7-2 to TRBJ2-7; TRBD1 matches 12 bases. V dropped 2 bases and J dropped 5; count of bases not matched to a gene: 7. The germline CDR1 and CDR2 sequences are SGHTA and FQGNSA. This CDR3 comprises 16 residues. The CDR3 DNA reads TGTGCCAGCAGCTTAACGAGGGACAGGGGGCAGGACGAGCAGTACTTC. It is translated as CASSLTRDRGQDEQYF.

The chain couples TRBV4-3 to TRBJ1-1; 10 bases align to TRBD1. Germline CDR1 is LGHNA and CDR2 is YSLEER. The CDR3 contains 17 residues. V gave up 3 bases and J gave up 0 bases; unmatched junction bases: 7. This CDR3 reads CASSHEPDRGMNTEAFF. The CDR3 DNA follows: TGCGCCAGCAGCCATGAACCGGACAGGGGGATGAACACTGAAGCTTTCTTT.

The CDR3: CASSPWFTSGGVGNNEQFF. The CDR3 nucleotides read TGTGCCAGCAGCCCATGGTTCACTAGCGGAGGGGTAGGGAATAATGAGCAGTTCTTC. V and J are TRBV7-9 and TRBJ2-1, with 8 bases lining up with TRBD2. The CDR3 has 19 amino acids. Germline V CDR1 and CDR2: SEHNR, FQNEAQ (reference sequence). Trimming removed 5 bases from V and 7 bases from J; junction bases left unmatched: 22.

The chain employs TRBV19 and TRBJ2-3; 10 bases match TRBD2. Germline V CDR1 and CDR2: LNHDA, SQIVND (reference sequence). CDR3 length: 17 amino acids. Trimming removed 4 bases from V and 4 bases from J; junction bases left unmatched: 11. For the CDR3, the DNA is TGTGCCAGTAGTACCACCCGGGGCAGCGGGAGGGCAGATACGCAGTATTTT. It translates to CASSTTRGSGRADTQYF.

This clone was seen a handful of times. V is TRBV9 and J is TRBJ2-3; TRBD2 matches at 8 bases. The germline CDR1 and CDR2 sequences are SGDLS and YYNGEE. V was pared by 0 bases and J by 1 base, with 7 bases of the junction left unmatched. This CDR3 is 17 amino acids long. Here the CDR3 DNA reads TGTGCCAGCAGCGTAGTCGATAGCGGGATAGGCACAGATACGCAGTATTTT. Its translation: CASSVVDSGIGTDTQYF.

This clone was found a few times. The genes are TRBV5-1 and TRBJ2-2; 7 bases line up with TRBD1. Looked up from germline, CDR1 is SGHRS and CDR2 is YFSETQ. With V trimmed by 6 bases and J by 4 bases, 15 bases remained unmatched. CDR3 size: 17 residues. For the CDR3, the DNA is TGCGCCAGCACCGCCGACCCCGGGACAGTACTCACCGGGGAGCTGTTTTTT. Protein: CASTADPGTVLTGELFF.

This chain joins TRBV7-3 and TRBJ2-2; D is uncertain. The germline V gene has CDR1 SGHTA and CDR2 FQGTGA. The CDR3 sequence is 14 residues long. The V and J ends lost 2 bases and 2 bases respectively, with 6 bases between them. In nucleotides, the CDR3 is TGTGCCAGCAGCTTAGGCTCTAACACCGGGGAGCTGTTTTTT. Translated: CASSLGSNTGELFF.

This chain links TRBV27 with TRBJ2-3, with D possibly being TRBD2 (5 bases). The CDR3 is 14 residues long. The ends were cut back, 8 bases at V and 2 bases at J, with 14 bases in the middle. CDR1 is MNHEY and CDR2 is SMNVEV in the germline V gene (reference sequence). CDR3 bases: TGTGCCAGCGGTACACCGGGGATCACAGATACGCAGTATTTT. This codes for CASGTPGITDTQYF.

The V call is TRBV7-3, the J call TRBJ2-3, with unresolved D. The length of the CDR3 is 13 residues. Between the trimmed V and J ends, which lost 2 bases and 4 bases, there was a span of 7 bases. CDR1 and CDR2 (germline): SGHTA, FQGTGA. CDR3 coding DNA: TGTGCCAGCAGCTTAGAGGTCCCAGATACGCAGTATTTT. Translating gives CASSLEVPDTQYF.

The chain carries TRBV10-3 and TRBJ2-1; TRBD2 matches 9 bases. The CDR3 is made up of 15 amino acids. The junction had 8 bases not matched to a gene; V was cut back by 6 bases and J by 5 bases. Germline-derived CDR1 and CDR2 are ENHRY and SYGVKD. CDR3 nucleotide sequence: TGTGCCATCAGAGAGGGAATAGCGGGAGACAATGAGCAGTTCTTC. The encoded protein is CAIREGIAGDNEQFF.

This clone has only a few counts. The genes are TRBV7-9 and TRBJ2-5; 7 bases match TRBD1. The CDR3 covers 15 residues. Looked up from germline, CDR1 is SEHNR and CDR2 is FQNEAQ (reference sequence). The ends lost 4 bases at V and 5 bases at J; junction bases unmatched: 10. The CDR3 reads CASSSFQGVGETQYF. DNA for the CDR3: TGTGCCAGCAGCTCCTTTCAGGGGGTCGGGGAGACCCAGTACTTC. Together with reference TRBV7-9 and TRBJ2-5, the CDR3 gives the full variable domain: DTGVSQNPRHKITKRGQNVTFRCDPISEHNRLYWYRQTLGQGPEFLTYFQNEAQLEKSRLLSDRFSAERPKGSFSTLEIQRTEQGDSAMYLCASSSFQGVGETQYFGPGTRLLVL.

The chain couples TRBV9 to TRBJ2-7; a possible D gene is TRBD2 (6 bases). V gave up 3 bases and J gave up 1 base, with 11 bases separating them. In germline, CDR1 is SGDLS, CDR2 YYNGEE. CDR3 length: 14 amino acids. The CDR3 here is CASSGRDSSYEQYF. The CDR3 DNA reads TGTGCCAGCAGCGGCCGGGACTCTTCCTACGAGCAGTACTTC.

This clone appeared a few times. The chain employs TRBV30 and TRBJ1-3; perhaps TRBD1 as D (5 bases). The CDR3 length is 13 residues. V lost 3 bases to trimming and J lost 6 bases, with 12 bases between them. Germline V CDR1 and CDR2: GTSNPN, SVGIG (reference sequence). The DNA of the CDR3 is TGTGCCTGGAGCCTCTTACAGGCAAACACCATATATTTT. Translated, it gives CAWSLLQANTIYF.

In its sample, this clone was seen a few times. The rearrangement uses TRBV30 and TRBJ2-5; 8 bases are shared with TRBD1. The CDR3 is made up of 13 amino acids. Trimming removed 5 bases from V and 5 bases from J; junction bases left unmatched: 7. The germline gives CDR1 GTSNPN, CDR2 SVGIG (reference sequence). CDR3 bases: TGTGCCTGGGGGGCAGGGGGCGAGGAGACCCAGTACTTC. This translates into CAWGAGGEETQYF.

The V and J genes are TRBV7-9 and TRBJ2-5; 8 bases are a match to TRBD1. V gave up 5 bases and J gave up 4 bases; unmatched junction bases: 3. This CDR3 spans 13 amino acids. CDR1 SEHNR and CDR2 FQNEAQ come from the germline V gene (reference sequence). CDR3: CASSPGTGETQYF. The CDR3 DNA reads as TGTGCCAGCAGCCCAGGGACAGGAGAGACCCAGTACTTC.

This clone turned up a few times. The chain employs TRBV9 and TRBJ2-1, with 8 bases that match TRBD1. Germline trimming cut 4 bases from V and 10 bases from J; bases unmatched to any gene: 4. CDR3 size: 12 residues. CDR1 is SGDLS, CDR2 YYNGEE, per germline. In DNA, the CDR3 is TGTGCCAGCAGCAAAACAGGGGGGGAGCAGTTCTTC. Protein sequence: CASSKTGGEQFF.

This chain connects TRBV29-1 to TRBJ2-7, with TRBD2 matching 9 bases. J was trimmed by 2 bases and V by 6 bases; bases with no gene match: 8. Germline CDR1 and CDR2: SQVTM and ANQGSEA. CDR3 length equals 14 residues. CDR3 sequence: CSVTAGGSPYEQYF. CDR3 coding DNA: TGCAGCGTAACGGCGGGGGGGTCACCCTACGAGCAGTACTTC.

V usage is TRBV4-2 and J usage is TRBJ2-1, with 7 bases matching TRBD2. CDR3 length equals 16 residues. Germline-derived CDR1 and CDR2 are LGHNA and YNFKEQ. V trimming: 1 base; J trimming: 6 bases; junction bases outside the gene matches: 9. In DNA form, the CDR3 reads TGTGCCAGCAGCCAAGTGGCGGGAGAGGGGTTCAATGAGCAGTTCTTC. Its translation is CASSQVAGEGFNEQFF.

This clone was detected only a few times. CDR3 nucleotides: TGTGCCATCAGTTACCTTACAGGGGGTAGGTACGAGCAGTACTTC. Translated, it gives CAISYLTGGRYEQYF. This chain uses TRBV10-3 with TRBJ2-7, with 8 nucleotides matching TRBD1. Germline-derived CDR1 and CDR2 are ENHRY and SYGVKD. V dropped 5 bases and J dropped 4; count of bases not matched to a gene: 10. The length of the CDR3 is 15 residues.

In the case of this clone: This same CDR3 is encoded by further DNA sequences in the sample. The rearrangement links TRBV7-3 to TRBJ1-1; the D gene is possibly TRBD1 (5 bases). Germline CDR1 SGHTA, CDR2 FQGTGA. Trimming stripped 4 bases from V and 3 bases from J, with 9 bases between. This CDR3 region has 13 residues. The CDR3 sequence is CASSSQGYTEAFF. CDR3 nucleotide sequence: TGTGCCAGCAGCTCCCAGGGTTACACTGAAGCTTTCTTT.

In its sample, this clone was seen a few times. The V and J genes are TRBV7-2 and TRBJ2-5; TRBD1 matches at 10 bases. Germline V gene lookup returns CDR1 SGHTA and CDR2 FQGNSA. The V segment lost 1 base and the J segment 5 bases; nucleotides outside the gene matches: 10. CDR3 length: 17 residues. The CDR3 DNA reads TGTGCCAGCAGCTTAGTGACAGGGGGCCCCGTCGGGGAGACCCAGTACTTC. Protein product: CASSLVTGGPVGETQYF.

J is TRBJ2-7 and V is TRBV25-1; D may be TRBD1 (5 bases). CDR1 and CDR2 from the germline V gene are MGHDK and SYGVNS. CDR3 length equals 15 residues. The germline V and J ends were trimmed by 1 base and 4 bases, with 14 bases remaining between them. The CDR3, as DNA: TGTGCCAGCAGTGAATGGGGCAGTGGCACGTACGAGCAGTACTTC. This translates into CASSEWGSGTYEQYF.

This clone has a handful of counts. The J gene is TRBJ2-7, the V gene TRBV7-2; maybe TRBD1 (7 bases). Germline CDR1 reads SGHTA; CDR2 reads FQGNSA. This CDR3 is built from 15 residues. V shed 4 bases and J shed 6 bases, with 19 bases lying between them. DNA for the CDR3: TGTGCCAGCAGCTCCCAGGGGCAGGGGGGTGTCGAGCAGTACTTC. Translated, it gives CASSSQGQGGVEQYF.

This clone was seen more than once but under ten times. The chain couples TRBV18 to TRBJ2-1; 7 bases are shared with TRBD1. With V trimmed by 3 bases and J by 2 bases, 1 base remained unmatched. CDR1 is KGHSH, CDR2 LQKENI, per germline. The CDR3 has 14 amino acids. The CDR3 reads CASSPGQTYNEQFF. The DNA of the CDR3 is TGTGCCAGCTCACCGGGACAGACCTACAATGAGCAGTTCTTC. Together with reference TRBV18 and TRBJ2-1, the CDR3 gives the full variable domain: NAGVMQNPRHLVRRRGQEARLRCSPMKGHSHVYWYRQLPEEGLKFMVYLQKENIIDESGMPKERFSAEFPKEGPSILRIQQVVRGDSAAYFCASSPGQTYNEQFFGPGTRLTVL.

The chain carries TRBV7-9 and TRBJ1-1; D unresolved. This CDR3 comprises 12 residues. Between the trimmed V and J ends, which lost 3 bases and 4 bases, there was a span of 6 bases. Per germline, CDR1 SEHNR and CDR2 FQNEAQ (reference sequence). The CDR3 DNA reads TGTGCCAGCAGCTTCACAAGCACTGAAGCTTTCTTT. Amino acid sequence: CASSFTSTEAFF.

As DNA, the CDR3 is TGTGCCAGCAGTGCGGGGACAGGGGGATATGGCTACACCTTC. Protein: CASSAGTGGYGYTF. The chain has TRBV6-4 and TRBJ1-2; 11 bases align to TRBD1. In germline, CDR1 is MRHNA, CDR2 SNTAGT. Germline trimming cut 4 bases from V and 5 bases from J; bases unmatched to any gene: 3. This CDR3 spans 14 amino acids.

The rearrangement joins TRBV12-5 to TRBJ2-2, with D perhaps TRBD1 (5 bases). Germline V gene lookup returns CDR1 LGHNT and CDR2 FRNRAP. The germline V and J ends were trimmed by 4 bases and 0 bases, with 18 bases remaining between them. The CDR3 runs to 18 residues. As DNA, the CDR3 is TGTGCTAGTGGTTCCCCTCCCGACAGCCAAGCGAACACCGGGGAGCTGTTTTTT. Translated, it gives CASGSPPDSQANTGELFF. Variable domain in full (rest from reference TRBV12-5 and TRBJ2-2): DARVTQTPRHKVTEMGQEVTMRCQPILGHNTVFWYRQTMMQGLELLAYFRNRAPLDDSGMPKDRFSAEMPDATLATLKIQPSEPRDSAVYFCASGSPPDSQANTGELFFGEGSRLTVL.